This T cell receptor beta chain was retrieved from a study of shared T cell receptors in the human thymus. Some clones are missing from TCRdb's copy, which holds only in-frame ones; the method was immunoSEQ multiplex PCR. In the table there are about 610,000 clones, around 89% of which are singletons. CDR3 length: 15 residues. V was clipped by 6 bases and J by 2 bases; unmatched bases: 9. In germline, CDR1 is MDHEN, CDR2 SYDVKM. The same data also went into a second study, on human thymus T cells.

The chain combines TRBV28 with TRBJ2-5; 7 bases align to TRBD2. The receptor was isolated from a boy younger than two with a congenital heart defect. The specimen sequenced was thymocytes. The chain's CDR3 is CASSPTSATQETQYF. The CDR3 DNA follows: TGTGCCAGCAGCCCAACTAGCGCCACTCAAGAGACCCAGTACTTC.